These 11 T cell receptor beta chains originate from one sample sequenced in a study of T cell repertoires in cytomegalovirus infection. Their specific antigens are unknown. TCRdb processed the reads anew with MiXCR; each CDR3 protein has one entry. Among roughly 990,000 distinct CDR3 sequences, roughly 30% were seen once, and the ten largest hold 13%. The sequencing used cultured CD8+ T cells from PBMCs, collected from culture after CMV antigen stimulation. The receptors here all came from a human donor in good health (CMV status not recorded). Some clones in this sample may be carry-over from other donors' samples.

The rearrangement uses TRBV9 and TRBJ1-1; 7 bases align to TRBD1. The germline gives CDR1 SGDLS, CDR2 YYNGEE. Trimming cost V 3 bases and J 5 bases; bases outside gene matches: 10. This CDR3 is 15 amino acids long. CDR3 in amino acids: CASSESGRGFTEAFF. CDR3 nucleotides: TGTGCCAGCAGCGAATCGGGCAGGGGGTTTACTGAAGCTTTCTTT. Variable domain in full (rest from reference TRBV9 and TRBJ1-1): DSGVTQTPKHLITATGQRVTLRCSPRSGDLSVYWYQQSLDQGLQFLIQYYNGEERAKGNILERFSAQQFPDLHSELNLSSLELGDSALYFCASSESGRGFTEAFFGQGTRLTVV.

The chain employs TRBV5-1 and TRBJ1-1, with D possibly TRBD1 on 5 matching bases. V shed 1 base and J shed 5 bases, with 12 bases lying between them. Germline CDR1 is SGHRS and CDR2 is YFSETQ. The CDR3 contains 14 residues. This CDR3 is CASSLYGGRTEAFF. DNA for the CDR3: TGCGCCAGCAGCTTGTACGGGGGAAGGACTGAAGCTTTCTTT.

Only a few counts were recorded for this clonotype. The V call is TRBV7-9, the J call TRBJ2-2, with TRBD1 matching over 11 bases. The CDR3 totals 17 residues. V lost 4 bases, J lost 5 bases, and 9 bases stayed unmatched. Germline CDR1 reads SEHNR; CDR2 reads FQNEAQ (reference sequence). The CDR3 DNA reads TGTGCCAGCAGCTCGGACAGGGGGCCCGTATTAACCGGGGAGCTGTTTTTT. Protein product: CASSSDRGPVLTGELFF.

This chain links TRBV27 with TRBJ1-1; 8 nucleotides agree with TRBD1. This CDR3 contains 16 residues. Trimming took 3 bases from V and 0 from J; bases not matched to a gene: 6. The germline CDR1 and CDR2 sequences are MNHEY and SMNVEV (reference sequence). Written as DNA, the CDR3 is TGTGCCAGCAGTTTCACGTCCAGGGGGCTGAACACTGAAGCTTTCTTT. It specifies CASSFTSRGLNTEAFF.

This clonotype showed up just a few times. The chain links TRBV12-5 to TRBJ2-5, with 9 bases identical to TRBD1. The CDR3 is made up of 15 amino acids. Germline CDR1 LGHNT, CDR2 FRNRAP. V shed 0 bases, J shed 3 bases, and the junction held 2 bases outside the gene matches. The CDR3 protein is CASGLVTGGEETQYF. CDR3 nucleotides: TGTGCTAGTGGTTTGGTAACAGGGGGCGAAGAGACCCAGTACTTC.

DNA for the CDR3: TGTGCCAGCACTTTGACTAGCTCCTACAATGAGCAGTTCTTC. This sequence encodes CASTLTSSYNEQFF. The rearrangement uses TRBV11-2 and TRBJ2-1; D may be TRBD2 (6 bases). Germline V CDR1 and CDR2: SGHAT, FQNNGV. The length of the CDR3 is 14 residues. V was trimmed by 7 bases and J by 0 bases, leaving 10 bases between them. The full variable domain, in which reference TRBV11-2 and TRBJ2-1 provide the parts outside the CDR3, is EAGVAQSPRYKIIEKRQSVAFWCNPISGHATLYWYQQILGQGPKLLIQFQNNGVVDDSQLPKDRFSAERLKGVDSTLKIQPAKLEDSAVYLCASTLTSSYNEQFFGPGTRLTVL.

Comment on this clonotype: Since a much larger clone is just one base distant, this may be a read error. The chain is built from TRBV4-1 and TRBJ2-3; 8 bases line up with TRBD1. Germline V gives CDR1 MGHRA, CDR2 YSYEKL. The CDR3 covers 14 residues. In nucleotides, the CDR3 is TGCACCAGCAGCCAGACAGGGGGCACAGATACGCAGTATTTT. Translation: CTSSQTGGTDTQYF.

This clonotype showed up just a few times. The V and J genes are TRBV13 and TRBJ2-3; D is perhaps TRBD2 (6 bases). This CDR3 has 16 amino acids. V lost 4 bases to trimming and J lost 0 bases, with 14 bases between them. Germline CDR1 PRHDT, CDR2 FYEKMQ (reference sequence). CDR3 sequence: CASSYGTGVSTDTQYF. The CDR3 region has the DNA TGTGCCAGCAGCTACGGGACTGGCGTGAGCACAGATACGCAGTATTTT.

The chain combines TRBV6-5 with TRBJ1-2; no reliable D call. Germline lookup yields CDR1 MNHEY and CDR2 SVGAGI. The V end was cut by 6 bases, the J end by 5 bases, with 13 bases between. CDR3 length: 13 amino acids. The CDR3 nucleotides are TGTGCCAGCAGATTAAACCGGGCTTATGGCTACACCTTC. This codes for CASRLNRAYGYTF.

The chain recombines TRBV12-3 or TRBV12-4 with TRBJ2-3; D remains unclear. V lost 6 bases and J lost 2, with 18 bases in between. The CDR3 is 16 amino acids. In nucleotides, the CDR3 is TGTGCCAGCAGCCGCCGACTCGACATCTTCACAGATACGCAGTATTTT. As protein: CASSRRLDIFTDTQYF.

The chain links TRBV6-2 or TRBV6-3 to TRBJ2-2; D assignment may be TRBD1 or TRBD2 (5 bases each). This CDR3 spans 16 amino acids. Germline loops: CDR1 MNHEY, CDR2 SVGEGT. Between the trimmed V and J ends, which lost 7 bases and 1 base, there was a span of 16 bases. The CDR3 DNA reads TGTGCCAGCAATTATCTACGGGACCGGAACACCGGGGAGCTGTTTTTT. Its protein product is CASNYLRDRNTGELFF.